The clone carrying this T cell receptor beta chain was counted ten times or more. The record originates from a study of T-cell memory formation after mild COVID-19. V shed 4 bases, J shed 10 bases, and the junction held 11 bases outside the gene matches. The CDR3 has 15 amino acids. Germline V gives CDR1 DFQATT, CDR2 SNEGSKA (reference sequence). TCRdb reprocessed the 5' RACE reads with MiXCR, giving one entry per CDR3 protein. The sample includes about 610,000 distinct CDR3 sequences, 17% seen only once; the top ten take roughly 7.7%. This clonotype was sampled from an adult woman who had mild COVID-19 (a few samples of this study predate the infection). Cell type and time point are not known. This chain links TRBV20-1 with TRBJ1-6, with 9 nucleotides matching TRBD1. Input material: PBMCs or a T cell subset sorted from them (not recorded which). The CDR3 bases are TGCAGTGCTACGGGGGACAGGGTTTCAGGGTCACCCCTCCACTTT. Protein product: CSATGDRVSGSPLHF.